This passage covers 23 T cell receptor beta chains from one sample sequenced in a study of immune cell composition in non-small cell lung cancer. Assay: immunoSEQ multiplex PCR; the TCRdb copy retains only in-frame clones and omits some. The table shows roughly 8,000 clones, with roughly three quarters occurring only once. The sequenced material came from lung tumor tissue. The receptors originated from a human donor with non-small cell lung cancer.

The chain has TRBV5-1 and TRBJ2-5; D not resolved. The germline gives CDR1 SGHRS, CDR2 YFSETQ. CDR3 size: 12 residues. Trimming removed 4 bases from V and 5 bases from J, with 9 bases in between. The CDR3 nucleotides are TGCGCCAGCAGCCAAGCCGGGGAGACCCAGTACTTC. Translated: CASSQAGETQYF. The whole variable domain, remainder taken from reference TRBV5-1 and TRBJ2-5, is KAGVTQTPRYLIKTRGQQVTLSCSPISGHRSVSWYQQTPGQGLQFLFEYFSETQRNKGNFPGRFSGRQFSNSRSEMNVSTLELGDSALYLCASSQAGETQYFGPGTRLLVL.

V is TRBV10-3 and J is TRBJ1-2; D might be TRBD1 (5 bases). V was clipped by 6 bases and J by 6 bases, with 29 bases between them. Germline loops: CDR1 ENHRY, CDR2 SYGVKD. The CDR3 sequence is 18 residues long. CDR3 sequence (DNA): TGTGCCATCAGCGCCGCGGACGGAACACGACCCCGGGGGGATGGCTACACCTTC. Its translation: CAISAADGTRPRGDGYTF.

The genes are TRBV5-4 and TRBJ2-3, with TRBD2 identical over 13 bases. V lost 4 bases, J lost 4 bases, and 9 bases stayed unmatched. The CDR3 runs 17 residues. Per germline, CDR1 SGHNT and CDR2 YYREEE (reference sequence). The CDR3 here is CASSLRTSGSSADTQYF. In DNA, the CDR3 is TGTGCCAGCAGCCTACGGACTAGCGGGAGTAGTGCAGATACGCAGTATTTT.

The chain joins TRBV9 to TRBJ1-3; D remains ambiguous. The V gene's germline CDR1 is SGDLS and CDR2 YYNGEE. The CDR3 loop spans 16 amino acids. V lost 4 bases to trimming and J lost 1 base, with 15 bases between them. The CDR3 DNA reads TGTGCCAGCAGCCCACCGGGGATCCAATCTGGAAACACCATATATTTT. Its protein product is CASSPPGIQSGNTIYF.

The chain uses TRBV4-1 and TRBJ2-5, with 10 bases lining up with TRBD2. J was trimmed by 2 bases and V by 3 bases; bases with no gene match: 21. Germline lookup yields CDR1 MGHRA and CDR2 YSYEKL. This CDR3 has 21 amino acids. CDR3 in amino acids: CASSHPRGQIRTSGAQETQYF. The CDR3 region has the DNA TGCGCCAGCAGCCATCCCAGGGGCCAGATAAGAACTAGCGGGGCACAAGAGACCCAGTACTTC.

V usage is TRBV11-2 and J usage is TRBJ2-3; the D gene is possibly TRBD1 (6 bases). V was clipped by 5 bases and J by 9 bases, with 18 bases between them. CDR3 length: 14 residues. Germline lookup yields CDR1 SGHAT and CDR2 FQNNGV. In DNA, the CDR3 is TGTGCCAGCAGCCCGCAGACAGGAGTAGGCACGCAGTATTTT. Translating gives CASSPQTGVGTQYF.

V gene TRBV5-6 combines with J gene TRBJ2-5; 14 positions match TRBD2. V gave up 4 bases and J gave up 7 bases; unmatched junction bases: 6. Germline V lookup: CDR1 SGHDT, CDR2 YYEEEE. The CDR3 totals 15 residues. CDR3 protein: CASSEGLAGVGTQYF. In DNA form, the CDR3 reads TGTGCCAGCAGCGAGGGACTAGCGGGGGTAGGGACCCAGTACTTC.

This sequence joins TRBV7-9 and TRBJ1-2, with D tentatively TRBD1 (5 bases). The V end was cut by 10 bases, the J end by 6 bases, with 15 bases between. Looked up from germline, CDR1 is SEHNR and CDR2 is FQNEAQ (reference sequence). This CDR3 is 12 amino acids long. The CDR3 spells CATQTVTNGYTF. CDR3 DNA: TGTGCCACCCAGACAGTGACGAATGGCTACACCTTC.

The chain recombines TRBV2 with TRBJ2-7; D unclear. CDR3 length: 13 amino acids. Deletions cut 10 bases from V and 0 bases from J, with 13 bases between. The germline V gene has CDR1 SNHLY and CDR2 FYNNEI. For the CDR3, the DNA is TGTGCCACTTCTATGCGGCCCTCCTACGAGCAGTACTTC. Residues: CATSMRPSYEQYF.

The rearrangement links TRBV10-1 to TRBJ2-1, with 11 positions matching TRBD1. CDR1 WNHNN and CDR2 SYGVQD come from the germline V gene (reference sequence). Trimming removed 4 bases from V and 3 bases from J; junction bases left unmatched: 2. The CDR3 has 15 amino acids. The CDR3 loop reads CASSGGTGGYNEQFF. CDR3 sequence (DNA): TGCGCCAGCAGTGGAGGGACAGGGGGCTACAATGAGCAGTTCTTC.

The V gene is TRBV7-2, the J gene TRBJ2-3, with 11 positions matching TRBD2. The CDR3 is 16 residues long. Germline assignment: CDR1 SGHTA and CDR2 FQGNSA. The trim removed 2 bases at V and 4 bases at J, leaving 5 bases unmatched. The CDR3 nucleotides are TGTGCCAGCAGCTTAAGCCTAGCGGGGGGTTCAGATACGCAGTATTTT. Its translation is CASSLSLAGGSDTQYF.

The DNA for the CDR3 is TGTGCCTGGAGTGGGCCCCGAGGGGAGACCCAGTACTTC. Amino acid sequence: CAWSGPRGETQYF. This chain connects TRBV30 to TRBJ2-5; maybe TRBD2 (5 bases). CDR3 length: 13 amino acids. Germline-derived CDR1 and CDR2 are GTSNPN and SVGIG (reference sequence). V was clipped by 1 base and J by 5 bases, with 11 bases between them.

CDR3 region: CASSSQGHAQFF. The CDR3 region has the DNA TGTGCCAGCAGCTCCCAGGGGCATGCGCAGTTCTTC. This chain uses TRBV11-1 with TRBJ2-1; possible D gene TRBD1, 6 bases. Germline V gives CDR1 SGHAT, CDR2 FQDESV (reference sequence). CDR3 size: 12 residues. The germline V and J ends were trimmed by 4 bases and 12 bases, with 13 bases remaining between them.

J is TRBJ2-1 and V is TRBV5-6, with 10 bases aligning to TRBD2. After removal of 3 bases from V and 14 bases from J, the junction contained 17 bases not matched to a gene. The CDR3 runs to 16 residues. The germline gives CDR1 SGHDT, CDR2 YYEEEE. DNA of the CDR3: TGTGCCAGCAGCTGGAGGGAGAGCGGGAGGGGGCGGGAGGAGTTCTTC. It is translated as CASSWRESGRGREEFF. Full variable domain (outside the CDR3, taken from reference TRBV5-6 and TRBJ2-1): DAGVTQSPTHLIKTRGQQVTLRCSPKSGHDTVSWYQQALGQGPQFIFQYYEEEERQRGNFPDRFSGHQFPNYSSELNVNALLLGDSALYLCASSWRESGRGREEFFGPGTRLTVL.

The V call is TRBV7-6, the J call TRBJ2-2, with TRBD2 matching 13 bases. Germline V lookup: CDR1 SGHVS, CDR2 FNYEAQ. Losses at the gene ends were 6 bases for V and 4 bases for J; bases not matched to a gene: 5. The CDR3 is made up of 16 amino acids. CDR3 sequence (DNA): TGTGCCAGCAGTCGTGGACTAGCGGGGGCCACCGGGGAGCTGTTTTTT. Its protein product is CASSRGLAGATGELFF.

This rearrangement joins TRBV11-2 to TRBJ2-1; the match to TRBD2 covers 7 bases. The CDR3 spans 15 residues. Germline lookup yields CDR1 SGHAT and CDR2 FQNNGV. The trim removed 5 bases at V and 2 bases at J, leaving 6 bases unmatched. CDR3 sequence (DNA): TGTGCCAGCAGCCGCGGGGGAGGGGCCTACAATGAGCAGTTCTTC. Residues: CASSRGGGAYNEQFF. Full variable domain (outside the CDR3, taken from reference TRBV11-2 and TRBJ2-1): EAGVAQSPRYKIIEKRQSVAFWCNPISGHATLYWYQQILGQGPKLLIQFQNNGVVDDSQLPKDRFSAERLKGVDSTLKIQPAKLEDSAVYLCASSRGGGAYNEQFFGPGTRLTVL.

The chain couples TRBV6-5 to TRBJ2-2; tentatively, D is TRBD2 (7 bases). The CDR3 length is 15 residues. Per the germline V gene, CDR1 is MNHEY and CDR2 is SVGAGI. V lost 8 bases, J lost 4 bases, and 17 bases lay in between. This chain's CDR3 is CASLSRRGPTGELFF. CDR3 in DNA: TGTGCCAGCTTAAGTAGGCGGGGGCCCACCGGGGAGCTGTTTTTT.

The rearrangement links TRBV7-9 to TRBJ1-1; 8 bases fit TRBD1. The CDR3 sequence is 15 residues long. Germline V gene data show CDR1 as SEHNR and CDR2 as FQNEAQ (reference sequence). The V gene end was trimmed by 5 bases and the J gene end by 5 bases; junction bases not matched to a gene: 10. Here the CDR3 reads CASSPRRTGQTEAFF. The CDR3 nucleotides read TGTGCCAGCAGCCCGAGGAGGACAGGGCAGACTGAAGCTTTCTTT. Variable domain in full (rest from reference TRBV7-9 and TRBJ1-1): DTGVSQNPRHKITKRGQNVTFRCDPISEHNRLYWYRQTLGQGPEFLTYFQNEAQLEKSRLLSDRFSAERPKGSFSTLEIQRTEQGDSAMYLCASSPRRTGQTEAFFGQGTRLTVV.

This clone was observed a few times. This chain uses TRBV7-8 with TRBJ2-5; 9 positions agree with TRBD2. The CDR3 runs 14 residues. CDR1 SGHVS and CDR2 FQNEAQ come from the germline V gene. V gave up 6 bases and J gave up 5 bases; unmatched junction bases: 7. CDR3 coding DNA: TGTGCCAGCAGGGCCGGAGGACTAGCGGAGACCCAGTACTTC. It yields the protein CASRAGGLAETQYF.

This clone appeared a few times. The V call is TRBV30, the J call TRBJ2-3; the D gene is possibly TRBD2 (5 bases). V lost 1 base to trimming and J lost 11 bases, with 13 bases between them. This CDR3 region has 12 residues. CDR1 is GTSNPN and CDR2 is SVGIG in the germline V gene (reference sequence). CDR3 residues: CAWSATRFEQYF. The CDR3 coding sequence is TGTGCCTGGAGTGCTACTAGATTTGAGCAGTATTTT.

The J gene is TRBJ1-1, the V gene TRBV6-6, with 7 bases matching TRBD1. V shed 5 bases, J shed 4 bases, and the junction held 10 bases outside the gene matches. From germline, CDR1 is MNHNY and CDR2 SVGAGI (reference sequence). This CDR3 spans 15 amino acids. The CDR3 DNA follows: TGTGCCAGCAGTCCAATCGACAGGGCGGGCACTGAAGCTTTCTTT. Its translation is CASSPIDRAGTEAFF.

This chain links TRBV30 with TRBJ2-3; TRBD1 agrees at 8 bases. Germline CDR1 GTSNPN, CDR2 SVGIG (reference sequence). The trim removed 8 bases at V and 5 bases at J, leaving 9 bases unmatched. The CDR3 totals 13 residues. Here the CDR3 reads CALDRGGRDTQYF. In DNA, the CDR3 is TGTGCCCTAGACAGGGGAGGAAGAGATACGCAGTATTTT. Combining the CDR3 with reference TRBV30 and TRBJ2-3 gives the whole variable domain SQTIHQWPATLVQPVGSPLSLECTVEGTSNPNLYWYRQAAGRGLQLLFYSVGIGQISSEVPQNLSASRPQDRQFILSSKKLLLSDSGFYLCALDRGGRDTQYFGPGTRLTVL.

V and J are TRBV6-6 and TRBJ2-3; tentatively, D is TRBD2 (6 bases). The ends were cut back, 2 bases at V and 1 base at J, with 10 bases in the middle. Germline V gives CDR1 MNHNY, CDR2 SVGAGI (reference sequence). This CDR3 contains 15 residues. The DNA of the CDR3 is TGTGCCAGCAGTTACGCGGGACCCCGCACAGATACGCAGTATTTT. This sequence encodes CASSYAGPRTDTQYF.